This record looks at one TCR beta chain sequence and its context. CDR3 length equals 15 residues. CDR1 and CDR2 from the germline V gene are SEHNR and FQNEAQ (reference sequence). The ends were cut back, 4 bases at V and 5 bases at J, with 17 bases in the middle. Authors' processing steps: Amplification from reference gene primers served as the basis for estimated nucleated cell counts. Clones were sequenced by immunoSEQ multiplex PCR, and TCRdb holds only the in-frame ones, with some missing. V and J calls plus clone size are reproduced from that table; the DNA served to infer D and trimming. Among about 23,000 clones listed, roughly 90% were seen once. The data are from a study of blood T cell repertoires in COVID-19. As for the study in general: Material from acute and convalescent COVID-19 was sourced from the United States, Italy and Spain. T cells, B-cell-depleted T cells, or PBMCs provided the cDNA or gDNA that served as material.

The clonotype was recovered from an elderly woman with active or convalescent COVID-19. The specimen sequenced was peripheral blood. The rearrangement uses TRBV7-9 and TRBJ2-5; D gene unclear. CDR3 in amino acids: CASSSEASSRETQYF. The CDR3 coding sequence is TGTGCCAGCAGCTCCGAGGCTAGTTCAAGGGAGACCCAGTACTTC. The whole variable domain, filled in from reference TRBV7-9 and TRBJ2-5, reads DTGVSQNPRHKITKRGQNVTFRCDPISEHNRLYWYRQTLGQGPEFLTYFQNEAQLEKSRLLSDRFSAERPKGSFSTLEIQRTEQGDSAMYLCASSSEASSRETQYFGPGTRLLVL.